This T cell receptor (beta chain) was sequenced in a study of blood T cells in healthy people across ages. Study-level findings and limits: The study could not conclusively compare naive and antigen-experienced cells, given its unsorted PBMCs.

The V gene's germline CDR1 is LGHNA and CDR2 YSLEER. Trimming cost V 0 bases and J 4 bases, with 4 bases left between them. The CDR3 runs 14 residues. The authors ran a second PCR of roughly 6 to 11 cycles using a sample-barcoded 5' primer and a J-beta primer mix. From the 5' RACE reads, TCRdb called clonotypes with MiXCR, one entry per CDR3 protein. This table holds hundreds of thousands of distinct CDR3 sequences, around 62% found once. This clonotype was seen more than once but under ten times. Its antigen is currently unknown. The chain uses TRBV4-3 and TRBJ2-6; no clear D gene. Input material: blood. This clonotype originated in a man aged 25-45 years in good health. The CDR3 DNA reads TGCGCCAGCAGCCAAGATGAGGGGGCCAACGTCCTGACTTTC. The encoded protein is CASSQDEGANVLTF.